A selection of T cell receptor beta chains follows, all from one sample in a study of T-cell memory formation after mild COVID-19. TCRdb reanalysed the 5' RACE reads using MiXCR and keeps one entry per CDR3 protein. The sample carries around 510,000 distinct CDR3 sequences, approximately 21% recorded once. Specimen: PBMCs or a T cell subset sorted from them (not recorded which). The source is an adult woman who had mild COVID-19 (a few samples of this study predate the infection). Cell type and time point are not known. The CDR3 runs from the conserved cysteine through the conserved F or W. Each record gives: clone size, V gene, D gene, J gene, CDR3 protein, CDR3 DNA. The D gene is left open where the match is weak. Clone sizes are given selectively: once, few, many, or a class where the clone is expanded.

clone size: few; V gene: TRBV7-2; D gene: TRBD1; J gene: TRBJ2-3; CDR3 protein: CASSPETGVADTQYF; CDR3 DNA: TGTGCCAGCAGCCCCGAGACAGGGGTCGCAGATACGCAGTATTTT
clone size: few; V gene: TRBV6-6; D gene: .; J gene: TRBJ2-3; CDR3 protein: CASSYLRGGPSPDTQYF; CDR3 DNA: TGTGCCAGCAGTTACCTGAGAGGAGGGCCCTCACCAGATACGCAGTATTTT
clone size: .; V gene: TRBV12-3/TRBV12-4; D gene: TRBD2; J gene: TRBJ2-1; CDR3 protein: CASSLVLAGNEQFF; CDR3 DNA: TGTGCCAGCAGTTTAGTACTAGCGGGCAATGAGCAGTTCTTC
clone size: few; V gene: TRBV7-9; D gene: TRBD1; J gene: TRBJ2-4; CDR3 protein: CASSPGTGGAKNIQYF; CDR3 DNA: TGTGCCAGCAGCCCAGGGACAGGGGGAGCCAAAAACATTCAGTACTTC
clone size: few; V gene: TRBV3-1; D gene: .; J gene: TRBJ1-5; CDR3 protein: CASSQGQISNQPQHF; CDR3 DNA: TGTGCCAGCAGCCAAGGACAGATTAGCAATCAGCCCCAGCATTTT
clone size: .; V gene: TRBV4-3; D gene: .; J gene: TRBJ2-5; CDR3 protein: CASSQDGRGREETQYF; CDR3 DNA: TGCGCCAGCAGCCAAGATGGTCGGGGCAGGGAGGAGACCCAGTACTTC
clone size: once; V gene: TRBV14; D gene: TRBD1; J gene: TRBJ2-1; CDR3 protein: CASSQGPGQVYNEQFF; CDR3 DNA: TGTGCCAGCAGCCAGGGGCCGGGACAGGTATACAATGAGCAGTTCTTC
clone size: .; V gene: TRBV29-1; D gene: .; J gene: TRBJ2-3; CDR3 protein: CSLRGVRDTQYF; CDR3 DNA: TGCAGCCTTAGGGGGGTGAGGGATACGCAGTATTTT
clone size: few; V gene: TRBV5-1; D gene: TRBD1; J gene: TRBJ1-2; CDR3 protein: CASSTGQGGSYGYTF; CDR3 DNA: TGCGCCAGCAGCACAGGACAGGGGGGGTCCTATGGCTACACCTTC
clone size: .; V gene: TRBV23-1; D gene: .; J gene: TRBJ2-7; CDR3 protein: CASSQSHYYEQYF; CDR3 DNA: TGCGCCAGCAGTCAATCGCACTACTACGAGCAGTACTTC
clone size: .; V gene: TRBV15; D gene: .; J gene: TRBJ2-1; CDR3 protein: CATSRATGSSYNEQFF; CDR3 DNA: TGTGCCACCAGCAGAGCTACCGGGAGCTCCTACAATGAGCAGTTCTTC
clone size: .; V gene: TRBV12-3/TRBV12-4; D gene: TRBD2; J gene: TRBJ2-1; CDR3 protein: CASSGLPRWIAGGNEQFF; CDR3 DNA: TGTGCCAGCAGTGGGTTGCCTCGGTGGATAGCGGGGGGCAATGAGCAGTTCTTC
clone size: few; V gene: TRBV6-2/TRBV6-3; D gene: TRBD2; J gene: TRBJ2-2; CDR3 protein: CASSYHGLAVSTGELFF; CDR3 DNA: TGTGCCAGCAGTTACCATGGCCTAGCGGTTTCCACCGGGGAGCTGTTTTTT
clone size: .; V gene: TRBV6-5; D gene: TRBD1; J gene: TRBJ2-7; CDR3 protein: CASRPGGTGSNEQYF; CDR3 DNA: TGTGCCAGCAGACCCGGGGGGACAGGGTCCAACGAGCAGTACTTC
clone size: few; V gene: TRBV7-8; D gene: .; J gene: TRBJ2-3; CDR3 protein: CASSLDPGPDTQYF; CDR3 DNA: TGTGCCAGCAGCTTAGACCCTGGTCCAGATACGCAGTATTTT
clone size: few; V gene: TRBV4-1; D gene: TRBD2; J gene: TRBJ2-7; CDR3 protein: CASSPRSGRDSYEQYF; CDR3 DNA: TGCGCCAGCAGCCCTCGGTCAGGGAGGGACTCCTACGAGCAGTACTTC
clone size: few; V gene: TRBV20-1; D gene: .; J gene: TRBJ2-1; CDR3 protein: CSAPVRGSGNEQFF; CDR3 DNA: TGCAGTGCCCCCGTCCGAGGGAGCGGCAATGAGCAGTTCTTC
clone size: .; V gene: TRBV18; D gene: TRBD2; J gene: TRBJ2-7; CDR3 protein: CASSPGGASYEQYF; CDR3 DNA: TGTGCCAGCTCCCCCGGGGGGGCGTCCTACGAGCAGTACTTC
clone size: .; V gene: TRBV3-1; D gene: TRBD2; J gene: TRBJ2-1; CDR3 protein: CASSHHSGASGSTYNEQFF; CDR3 DNA: TGTGCCAGCAGCCATCACTCAGGGGCTAGCGGGAGTACCTACAATGAGCAGTTCTTC
clone size: few; V gene: TRBV12-5; D gene: TRBD2; J gene: TRBJ2-7; CDR3 protein: CASGLAPPLAEYEQYF; CDR3 DNA: TGTGCTAGTGGTTTGGCCCCCCCGCTAGCGGAGTACGAGCAGTACTTC
clone size: .; V gene: TRBV2; D gene: TRBD2; J gene: TRBJ2-1; CDR3 protein: CASSVGRGKREINEQFF; CDR3 DNA: TGTGCCAGCAGTGTCGGGCGTGGAAAGCGGGAGATAAATGAGCAGTTCTTC
clone size: .; V gene: TRBV3-1; D gene: TRBD2; J gene: TRBJ2-5; CDR3 protein: CASSQDTSASGEETQYF; CDR3 DNA: TGTGCCAGCAGCCAAGATACCTCGGCTAGCGGAGAAGAGACCCAGTACTTC
clone size: few; V gene: TRBV11-2; D gene: .; J gene: TRBJ1-5; CDR3 protein: CASSLGLSGQPQHF; CDR3 DNA: TGTGCCAGCAGCTTAGGGTTATCCGGTCAGCCCCAGCATTTT
clone size: .; V gene: TRBV5-1; D gene: TRBD1; J gene: TRBJ1-1; CDR3 protein: CASSLTGTANTEAFF; CDR3 DNA: TGCGCCAGCAGCTTGACAGGGACAGCTAACACTGAAGCTTTCTTT
clone size: .; V gene: TRBV7-9; D gene: .; J gene: TRBJ2-3; CDR3 protein: CASSDPGPPENPSTDTQYF; CDR3 DNA: TGTGCCAGCAGCGACCCGGGGCCGCCCGAGAACCCTAGCACAGATACGCAGTATTTT
clone size: .; V gene: TRBV5-5; D gene: TRBD2; J gene: TRBJ2-1; CDR3 protein: CASSSYGAGAYNEQFF; CDR3 DNA: TGTGCCAGCAGCTCGTACGGAGCGGGAGCCTACAATGAGCAGTTCTTC
clone size: few; V gene: TRBV7-9; D gene: TRBD2; J gene: TRBJ2-1; CDR3 protein: CASSLELAGGRNEQFF; CDR3 DNA: TGTGCCAGCAGCTTAGAACTAGCGGGAGGTAGGAATGAGCAGTTCTTC
clone size: .; V gene: TRBV20-1; D gene: TRBD2; J gene: TRBJ2-1; CDR3 protein: CSATETSGRGGEQFF; CDR3 DNA: TGCAGTGCAACCGAGACTAGCGGGAGGGGCGGTGAGCAGTTCTTC
clone size: .; V gene: TRBV4-1; D gene: TRBD1; J gene: TRBJ1-2; CDR3 protein: CASSQGQGARGYTF; CDR3 DNA: TGCGCCAGCAGCCAAGGACAGGGGGCTCGGGGCTACACCTTC
clone size: .; V gene: TRBV27; D gene: .; J gene: TRBJ1-2; CDR3 protein: CASSFKGYGYTF; CDR3 DNA: TGTGCCAGCAGTTTCAAAGGGTATGGCTACACCTTC
clone size: .; V gene: TRBV6-5; D gene: .; J gene: TRBJ2-7; CDR3 protein: CARMGGSTTYEQYF; CDR3 DNA: TGTGCCCGCATGGGCGGTTCGACTACCTACGAGCAGTACTTC
clone size: few; V gene: TRBV19; D gene: TRBD1; J gene: TRBJ1-1; CDR3 protein: CASSIRGTANTEAFF; CDR3 DNA: TGTGCCAGTAGTATAAGGGGGACAGCGAACACTGAAGCTTTCTTT
clone size: few; V gene: TRBV24-1; D gene: .; J gene: TRBJ2-7; CDR3 protein: CATSDSISPQGTYEQYF; CDR3 DNA: TGTGCCACCAGTGACTCAATTTCGCCCCAAGGGACCTACGAGCAGTACTTC
clone size: few; V gene: TRBV6-5; D gene: .; J gene: TRBJ1-2; CDR3 protein: CASSYSDSYGYTF; CDR3 DNA: TGTGCCAGCAGTTACTCGGACAGCTATGGCTACACCTTC
clone size: few; V gene: TRBV12-3/TRBV12-4; D gene: .; J gene: TRBJ2-7; CDR3 protein: CASRGVRGEQYF; CDR3 DNA: TGTGCCAGCAGGGGTGTGAGGGGCGAGCAGTACTTC
clone size: few; V gene: TRBV5-4; D gene: .; J gene: TRBJ1-1; CDR3 protein: CASYRGGASMNTEAFF; CDR3 DNA: TGTGCCAGCTACCGCGGGGGGGCCAGCATGAACACTGAAGCTTTCTTT
clone size: .; V gene: TRBV6-5; D gene: .; J gene: TRBJ1-2; CDR3 protein: CASSPDGTSRGYTF; CDR3 DNA: TGTGCCAGCAGCCCCGACGGGACGTCTAGGGGCTACACCTTC
clone size: few; V gene: TRBV12-3/TRBV12-4; D gene: .; J gene: TRBJ1-4; CDR3 protein: CASRNRDSSNEKLFF; CDR3 DNA: TGTGCCAGCAGAAACAGGGATTCATCTAATGAAAAACTGTTTTTT
clone size: many; V gene: TRBV5-1; D gene: .; J gene: TRBJ1-1; CDR3 protein: CASSLSGVGTEAFF; CDR3 DNA: TGCGCCAGCAGCTTGTCCGGGGTTGGCACTGAAGCTTTCTTT
clone size: .; V gene: TRBV7-8; D gene: TRBD1; J gene: TRBJ2-1; CDR3 protein: CASSYRDRFSDSSYNEQFF; CDR3 DNA: TGTGCCAGCAGCTATCGGGACAGGTTTTCAGACAGCTCCTACAATGAGCAGTTCTTC
clone size: .; V gene: TRBV28; D gene: TRBD2; J gene: TRBJ2-5; CDR3 protein: CASSLLGGAQYF; CDR3 DNA: TGTGCCAGCAGCCTGCTCGGGGGGGCCCAGTACTTC
clone size: many; V gene: TRBV27; D gene: .; J gene: TRBJ2-7; CDR3 protein: CASSLRGPSYEQYF; CDR3 DNA: TGTGCCAGCAGTTTGCGCGGGCCCTCCTACGAGCAGTACTTC
clone size: few; V gene: TRBV2; D gene: .; J gene: TRBJ2-3; CDR3 protein: CASSEVTGTDTQYF; CDR3 DNA: TGTGCCAGCAGTGAGGTTACGGGCACAGATACGCAGTATTTT
clone size: many; V gene: TRBV7-9; D gene: .; J gene: TRBJ2-1; CDR3 protein: CASSTRQEYYNEQFF; CDR3 DNA: TGTGCCAGCAGCACGCGACAGGAATACTACAATGAGCAGTTCTTC
clone size: .; V gene: TRBV20-1; D gene: .; J gene: TRBJ1-5; CDR3 protein: CSASRGGNSNQPQHF; CDR3 DNA: TGCAGTGCTAGCCGGGGAGGCAATAGCAATCAGCCCCAGCATTTT
clone size: few; V gene: TRBV11-2; D gene: .; J gene: TRBJ2-3; CDR3 protein: CASSLDLWGGRTDTQYF; CDR3 DNA: TGTGCCAGCAGCTTAGATTTGTGGGGGGGCCGCACAGATACGCAGTATTTT
clone size: .; V gene: TRBV5-1; D gene: .; J gene: TRBJ2-7; CDR3 protein: CASSLAVRASHEQYF; CDR3 DNA: TGCGCCAGCAGCTTGGCTGTCAGGGCATCCCACGAGCAGTACTTC
clone size: many; V gene: TRBV24-1; D gene: TRBD1; J gene: TRBJ2-1; CDR3 protein: CATSDVRDRAHEQFF; CDR3 DNA: TGTGCCACCAGTGATGTCCGGGACAGGGCCCATGAGCAGTTCTTC
clone size: few; V gene: TRBV29-1; D gene: .; J gene: TRBJ1-2; CDR3 protein: CSVEDRGLSYGYTF; CDR3 DNA: TGCAGCGTTGAAGATCGTGGGCTTTCCTATGGCTACACCTTC
clone size: few; V gene: TRBV24-1; D gene: .; J gene: TRBJ2-7; CDR3 protein: CATSQTGPPYEQYF; CDR3 DNA: TGTGCCACCAGTCAGACCGGGCCCCCCTACGAGCAGTACTTC
clone size: .; V gene: TRBV12-3/TRBV12-4; D gene: .; J gene: TRBJ2-1; CDR3 protein: CASSVAGLYYNEQFF; CDR3 DNA: TGTGCCAGCAGTGTCGCGGGACTCTACTACAATGAGCAGTTCTTC
clone size: .; V gene: TRBV6-2/TRBV6-3; D gene: .; J gene: TRBJ1-2; CDR3 protein: CASSWTPPEGYTF; CDR3 DNA: TGTGCCAGCAGCTGGACTCCACCGGAGGGCTACACCTTC